This T cell receptor (beta chain) was captured in a study of T cells after posttransplantation cyclophosphamide (dated by TCRdb to about 2016). Context from the whole study: T cell repertoire reconstitution was tracked by TRB sequencing after myeloablative bone marrow transplantation in which posttransplantation cyclophosphamide was used as GVHD prophylaxis. Samples from a few dozen PTCy-treated patients and 15 to 20 related bone marrow donors of those patients were subjected to antigen receptor sequencing. Blood from all 35 or so PTCy patients with 1-year posttransplant specimens was subjected to TRB sequencing. In 3 patients, up to about 3 additional blood samples taken between 2 and 5.2 years after transplant also underwent TRB sequencing, as did pretransplant blood from 4 patients. Because TRA and TRB clonality were tightly correlated in 8 or 9 samples, subsequent TCR analyses were focused on TRB only. Public TRB sequences were checked against a database of over 3,500 sequences associated with responses to pathogens, tumor antigens, self-antigens and alloantigens.

TRB sequencing used genomic DNA with the immunoSEQ assay at survey resolution or the hsTCRB kit. Regarding the original processing steps: Initial read processing used immunoSEQ software, and repertoire analyses used the LymphoSeq R package. Clonality was computed as 1 minus normalized Shannon entropy; Gini coefficient was also calculated for each TRB dataset. Phenotypes of unsorted samples were inferred by mapping TRB sequences from sorted subsets of the recipient or donor onto the same recipient's unsorted samples. The table was pulled from immuneACCESS by TCRdb, which kept in-frame rearrangements only. Such tables lose some clones; where checked, under half of the loss comes from unresolved V genes, and the rest has no known cause. V and J calls and clone size are those listed in that table; D and trimming were worked out from the DNA. The sample has just over 25,000 clones on record, with no singletons. The ten largest clones capture approximately 1.5% of the sample.

General conclusions and limits of the study: Across about 40 patients, TRB clonality was highly associated with recipient CMV seropositivity and CMV reactivation, and PTCy diversity was similar to diversity in CNI/methotrexate controls. The TRB repertoires of T cells infiltrating skin or the GI tract showed only limited overlap with the TRB repertoires found in blood. At 1-2 months, donor-recipient similarity was low but rose over the first year, and the later blood repertoires were often dominated by donor CD8+ memory clones.

This clone is characterized as medium-sized (0.01 to 0.1%). It has no known antigen specificity. The sample holds no much larger clone one base away, and base qualities are not on file. Peripheral blood samples were provided by related bone marrow donors on the day of marrow donation. Peripheral blood and bone marrow mononuclear cells were isolated by Ficoll-Hypaque density centrifugation and cryopreserved. The CDR3 runs 13 residues from the cysteine to the phenylalanine. Only the CDR3 region is kept as DNA, spanning 39 bases read in frame from base 1. The germline V gene gives CDR1 as SGHRS and CDR2 as YFSETQ. The junction carries 11 bases between V and J, which are trimmed by 5 bases and 6 bases respectively.

The TCR originated in a man in his fifties in good health, CMV-negative, and a related stem cell transplant donor. The sequence joins TRBV5-1 to TRBJ2-2; the D gene lacks a confident call. The sequenced sample was PBMCs. The nucleotides read TGCGCCAGCAGGCCCCGGTCACCCGGGGAGCTGTTTTTT. The translation is CASRPRSPGELFF.